The clone carrying this TCR beta chain has only a few counts. Its antigen is undetermined. Incorporated into the TCR beta cDNA libraries were unique molecular identifiers, which served to reduce PCR and sequencing biases. T cells numbering roughly 0.85 to 11 million gave rise to 450,000 to 550,000 cDNA molecules. MiXCR was run by TCRdb on the PCR reads, yielding one entry per CDR3 protein. This table has roughly 540,000 distinct CDR3 sequences, roughly 34% appearing once. These data are taken from a study of post-analysis software for immune sequencing data. Study results and caveats: A few TRBV segments occurring more often in patients than controls included TRBV5-6, TRBV5-1 and TRBV20-1. Patients with multiple sclerosis recorded significantly lower normalized Chao1 diversity than controls, the study found.

Trimming stripped 7 bases from V and 0 bases from J, with 24 bases between. The CDR3 length is 18 residues. Germline V lookup: CDR1 ENHRY, CDR2 SYGVKD. The rearrangement uses TRBV10-3 and TRBJ1-2; tentatively, D is TRBD1 (5 bases). The receptor comes from a girl under 18 with multiple sclerosis. The sequenced sample consisted of blood. The CDR3 coding sequence is TGTGCCATCACAAAGGACGAGTTGGGGGTAACAGCTAACTATGGCTACACCTTC. It encodes CAITKDELGVTANYGYTF.